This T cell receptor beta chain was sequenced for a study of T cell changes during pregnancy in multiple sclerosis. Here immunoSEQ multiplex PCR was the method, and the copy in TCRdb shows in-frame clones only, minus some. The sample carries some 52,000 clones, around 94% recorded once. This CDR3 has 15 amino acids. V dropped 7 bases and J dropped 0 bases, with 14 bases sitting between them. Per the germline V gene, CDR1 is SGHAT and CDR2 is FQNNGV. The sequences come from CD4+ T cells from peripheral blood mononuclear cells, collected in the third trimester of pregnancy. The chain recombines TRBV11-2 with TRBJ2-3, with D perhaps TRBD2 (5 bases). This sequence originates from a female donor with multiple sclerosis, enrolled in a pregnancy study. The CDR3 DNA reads TGTGCCAGCACGACCGGGGTCTCTAGCACAGATACGCAGTATTTT. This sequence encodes CASTTGVSSTDTQYF.